This T cell receptor (beta chain) appears in the sequencing data of a study of blood T cell repertoires in COVID-19. CDR1 is LGHDT, CDR2 YNNKEL, per germline (reference sequence). The length of the CDR3 is 15 residues. V shed 1 base and J 6 bases; nucleotides not matched to a gene: 5. Participant age was about 18 to 95 years, and participants resided in about two dozen US areas. Which cohort a participant joined came from the clinical history participants gave. Symptom resolution, clearance, or two negative PCRs marked donors in Cohort 3 as recovered. Original processing methods: Counts of nucleated cells, estimated from reference gene primer amplification, were obtained. TCRdb's table, derived via immunoSEQ multiplex PCR, lists solely in-frame clones and lacks some. V and J calls and clone size are as listed in that table; D and trimming were resolved from the DNA. The sample includes more than 200,000 clones, less than 85% of them seen just once.

This clone came up a few times. V and J are TRBV3-1 (or the pseudogene TRBV3-2) and TRBJ1-4, with 7 bases aligning to TRBD1. The sequencing sample was made of PBMCs or T cells enriched from blood (not recorded which). This clonotype was obtained from a man aged 55-75 years who had recovered from COVID-19. The CDR3 loop reads CASSQVTGKHEKLFF. DNA for the CDR3: TGTGCCAGCAGCCAAGTGACAGGGAAGCATGAAAAACTGTTTTTT.